This TCR beta chain was documented in a study of blood T cells in healthy people across ages. Study-wide results and caveats: Those diversity estimates obtained from one million T cells were thought to be underestimates. The unsorted PBMCs prevented any conclusive comparison of naive versus antigen-experienced cells.

A second PCR of 7 to 11 cycles used a sample-barcoded 5' primer and a J-beta primer mix. Samples each returned at least 3 million CDR3-containing paired-end reads. MiXCR was run by TCRdb on the 5' RACE reads, yielding one entry per CDR3 protein. The table includes about 680,000 distinct CDR3 sequences, roughly 49% detected once. With each sample, at least 6 micrograms of total RNA were extracted. This clonotype was recorded a few times. Its antigen is still unknown. The CDR3 covers 16 residues. V lost 2 bases and J lost 1, with 13 bases in between. Germline V gives CDR1 SGHDT, CDR2 YYEEEE. This clonotype was obtained from a woman aged 55-70 years in good health. The chain has TRBV5-6 and TRBJ2-1; D is possibly TRBD2 (5 bases). The sample taken for sequencing was blood. CDR3 protein: CASSFGSGNSYNEQFF. The CDR3 nucleotides are TGTGCCAGCAGCTTCGGGTCCGGGAATTCCTACAATGAGCAGTTCTTC.